This TCR beta chain came from a study of CD8+ T cells in alopecia areata. Reverse transcribed after extraction, RNA yielded cDNA as the sequencing template. Clones were sequenced by immunoSEQ multiplex PCR, and TCRdb holds only the in-frame ones, with some missing. There are 200,000 to 250,000 clones in the sample; approximately 38% occur only once, and 0.45% to 0.55% lies in the top ten. Trimming shortened V by 5 bases and J by 3 bases, and 7 bases separated the two germline ends. The CDR3 loop spans 11 amino acids. Germline V gives CDR1 GTSNPN, CDR2 SVGIG (reference sequence). Regarding treatment: oral pan-JAK inhibitor, 5-10 mg twice daily. This clone was detected a few times.

V gene TRBV30 combines with J gene TRBJ1-1; the D is unclear. The clonotype was recovered from a human donor with alopecia areata. Sequencing used CD4+ T cells sorted from blood, obtained between weeks 30 and 35, from a patient treated with tofacitinib. CDR3 sequence reads: CAWRDYTEAFF. The CDR3 coding sequence is TGTGCCTGGCGCGACTACACTGAAGCTTTCTTT.